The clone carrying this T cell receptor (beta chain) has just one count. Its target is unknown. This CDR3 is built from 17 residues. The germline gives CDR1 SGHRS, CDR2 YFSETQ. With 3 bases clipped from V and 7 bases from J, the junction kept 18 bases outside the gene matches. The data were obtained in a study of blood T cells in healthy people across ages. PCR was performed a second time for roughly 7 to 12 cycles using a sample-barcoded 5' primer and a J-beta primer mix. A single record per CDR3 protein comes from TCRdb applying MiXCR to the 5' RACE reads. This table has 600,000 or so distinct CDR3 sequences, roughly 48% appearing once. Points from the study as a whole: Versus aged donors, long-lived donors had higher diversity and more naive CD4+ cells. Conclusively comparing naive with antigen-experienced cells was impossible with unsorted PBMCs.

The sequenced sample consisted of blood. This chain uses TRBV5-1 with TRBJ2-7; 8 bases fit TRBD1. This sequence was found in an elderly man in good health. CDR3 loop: CASSYPGGARVYNEQYF. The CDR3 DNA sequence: TGCGCCAGCAGCTATCCAGGGGGCGCAAGGGTTTACAATGAGCAGTACTTC.